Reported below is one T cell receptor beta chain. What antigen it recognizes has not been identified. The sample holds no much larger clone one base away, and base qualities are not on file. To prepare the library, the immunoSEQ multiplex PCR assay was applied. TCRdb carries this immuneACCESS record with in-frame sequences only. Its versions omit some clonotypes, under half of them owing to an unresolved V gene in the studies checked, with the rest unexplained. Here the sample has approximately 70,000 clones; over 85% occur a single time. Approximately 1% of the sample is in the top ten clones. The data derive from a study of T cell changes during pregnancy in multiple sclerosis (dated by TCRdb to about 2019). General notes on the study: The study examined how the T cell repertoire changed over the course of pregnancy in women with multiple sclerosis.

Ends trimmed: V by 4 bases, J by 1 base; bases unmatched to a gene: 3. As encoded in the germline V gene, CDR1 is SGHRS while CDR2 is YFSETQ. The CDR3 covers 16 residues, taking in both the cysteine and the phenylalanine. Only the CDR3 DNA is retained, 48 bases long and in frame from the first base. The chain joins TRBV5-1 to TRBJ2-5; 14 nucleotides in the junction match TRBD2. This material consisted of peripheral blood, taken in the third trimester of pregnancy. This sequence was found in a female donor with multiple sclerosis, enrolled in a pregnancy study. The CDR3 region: CASSQGLAGVQETQYF. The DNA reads TGCGCCAGCAGCCAGGGACTAGCGGGAGTCCAAGAGACCCAGTACTTC.